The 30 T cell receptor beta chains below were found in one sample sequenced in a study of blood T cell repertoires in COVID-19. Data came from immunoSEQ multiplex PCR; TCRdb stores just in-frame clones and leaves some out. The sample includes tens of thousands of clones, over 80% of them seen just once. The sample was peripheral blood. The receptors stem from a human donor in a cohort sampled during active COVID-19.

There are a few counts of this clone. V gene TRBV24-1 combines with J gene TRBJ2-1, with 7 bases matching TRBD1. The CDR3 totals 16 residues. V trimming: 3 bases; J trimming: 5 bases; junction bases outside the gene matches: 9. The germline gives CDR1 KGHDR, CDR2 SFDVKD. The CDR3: CATSDTTGTANNEQFF. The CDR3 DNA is TGTGCCACCAGTGATACCACCGGGACAGCGAACAATGAGCAGTTCTTC.

The CDR3 is CASSYSIPGYGYTF. CDR3 DNA: TGTGCCAGCAGTTACTCGATACCGGGCTATGGCTACACCTTC. The J gene is TRBJ1-2, the V gene TRBV6-2 or TRBV6-3; no definite D call. Germline CDR1 and CDR2: MNHEY and SVGEGT. V was trimmed by 0 bases and J by 4 bases, leaving 9 bases between them. The CDR3 runs to 14 residues.

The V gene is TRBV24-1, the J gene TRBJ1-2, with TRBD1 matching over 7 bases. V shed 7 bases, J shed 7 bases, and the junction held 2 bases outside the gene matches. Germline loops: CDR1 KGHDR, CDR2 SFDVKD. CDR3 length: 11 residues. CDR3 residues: CATRDRAGYTF. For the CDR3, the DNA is TGTGCCACCAGAGACAGGGCTGGCTACACCTTC.

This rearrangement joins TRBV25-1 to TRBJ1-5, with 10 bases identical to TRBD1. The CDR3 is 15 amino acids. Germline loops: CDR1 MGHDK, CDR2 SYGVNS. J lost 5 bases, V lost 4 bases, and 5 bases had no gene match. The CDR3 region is CASSGGTGAYQPQHF. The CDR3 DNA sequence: TGTGCCAGCAGTGGCGGGACAGGGGCTTATCAGCCCCAGCATTTT.

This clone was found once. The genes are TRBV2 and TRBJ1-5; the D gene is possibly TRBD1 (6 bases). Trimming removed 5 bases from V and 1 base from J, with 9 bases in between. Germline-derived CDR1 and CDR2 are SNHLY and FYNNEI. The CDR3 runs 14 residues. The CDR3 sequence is CASSRQASNQPQHF. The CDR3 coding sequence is TGTGCCAGCAGTCGACAGGCAAGCAATCAGCCCCAGCATTTT.

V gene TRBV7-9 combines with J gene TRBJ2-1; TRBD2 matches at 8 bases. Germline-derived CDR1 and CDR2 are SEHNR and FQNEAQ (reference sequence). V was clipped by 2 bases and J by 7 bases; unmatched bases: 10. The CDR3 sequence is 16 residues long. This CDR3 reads CASSLLGGARMNEQFF. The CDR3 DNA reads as TGTGCCAGCAGCTTACTCGGGGGGGCGAGAATGAATGAGCAGTTCTTC.

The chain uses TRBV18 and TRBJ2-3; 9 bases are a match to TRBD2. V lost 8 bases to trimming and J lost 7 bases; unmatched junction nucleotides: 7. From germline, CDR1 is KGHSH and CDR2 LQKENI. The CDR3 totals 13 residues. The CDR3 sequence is CASTIAGVNTQYF. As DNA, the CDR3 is TGTGCCAGCACCATAGCGGGGGTGAATACGCAGTATTTT.

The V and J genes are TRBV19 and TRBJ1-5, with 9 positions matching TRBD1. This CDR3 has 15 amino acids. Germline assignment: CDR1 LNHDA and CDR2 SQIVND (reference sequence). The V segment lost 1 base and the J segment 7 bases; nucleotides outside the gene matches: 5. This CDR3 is CASSIGGQGGQPQHF. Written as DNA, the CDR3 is TGTGCCAGTAGTATAGGGGGACAGGGAGGCCAGCCCCAGCATTTT.

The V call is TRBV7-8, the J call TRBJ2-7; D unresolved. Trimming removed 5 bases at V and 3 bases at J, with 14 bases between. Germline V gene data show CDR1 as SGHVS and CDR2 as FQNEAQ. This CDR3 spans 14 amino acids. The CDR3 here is CASSPIPLFYEQYF. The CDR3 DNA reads TGTGCCAGCAGCCCTATACCCCTCTTCTACGAGCAGTACTTC.

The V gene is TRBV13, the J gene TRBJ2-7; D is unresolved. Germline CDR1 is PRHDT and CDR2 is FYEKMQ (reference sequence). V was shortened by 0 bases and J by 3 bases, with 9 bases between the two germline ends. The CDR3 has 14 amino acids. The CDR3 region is CASSLGDSSYEQYF. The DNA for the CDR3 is TGTGCCAGCAGCTTAGGAGACTCAAGCTACGAGCAGTACTTC.

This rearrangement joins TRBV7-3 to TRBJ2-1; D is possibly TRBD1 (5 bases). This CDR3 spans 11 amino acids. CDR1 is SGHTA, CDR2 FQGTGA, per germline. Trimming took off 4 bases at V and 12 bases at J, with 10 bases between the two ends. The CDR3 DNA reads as TGTGCCAGCAGCTCAGGGCAAGTGCAGTTCTTC. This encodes CASSSGQVQFF. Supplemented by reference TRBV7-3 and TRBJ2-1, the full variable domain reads GAGVSQTPSNKVTEKGKYVELRCDPISGHTALYWYRQSLGQGPEFLIYFQGTGAADDSGLPNDRFFAVRPEGSVSTLKIQRTERGDSAVYLCASSSGQVQFFGPGTRLTVL.

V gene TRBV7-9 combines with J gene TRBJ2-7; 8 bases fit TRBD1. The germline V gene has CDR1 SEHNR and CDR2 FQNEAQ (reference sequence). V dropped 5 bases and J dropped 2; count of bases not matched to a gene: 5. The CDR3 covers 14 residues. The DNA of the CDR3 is TGTGCCAGCAGCCTCCTGGACAGGGCCTACGAGCAGTACTTC. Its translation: CASSLLDRAYEQYF.

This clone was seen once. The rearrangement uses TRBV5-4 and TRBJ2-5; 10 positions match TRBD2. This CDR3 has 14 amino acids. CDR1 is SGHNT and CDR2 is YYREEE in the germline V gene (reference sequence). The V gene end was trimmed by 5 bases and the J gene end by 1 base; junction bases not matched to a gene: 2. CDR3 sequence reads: CASSLAGVQETQYF. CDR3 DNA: TGTGCCAGCAGTCTAGCGGGGGTCCAAGAGACCCAGTACTTC.

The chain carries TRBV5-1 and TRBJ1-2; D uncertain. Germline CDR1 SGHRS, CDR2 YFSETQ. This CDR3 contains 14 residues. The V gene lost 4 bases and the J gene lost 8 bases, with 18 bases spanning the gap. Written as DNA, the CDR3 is TGCGCCAGCAGCCCCCAGCCGGGGTGGCGAGGCTACACCTTC. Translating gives CASSPQPGWRGYTF.

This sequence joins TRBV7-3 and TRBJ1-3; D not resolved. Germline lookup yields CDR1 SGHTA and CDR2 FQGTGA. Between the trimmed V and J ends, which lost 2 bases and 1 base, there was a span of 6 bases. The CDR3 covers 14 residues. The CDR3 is CASSLGGSGNTIYF. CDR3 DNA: TGTGCCAGCAGCTTAGGCGGGTCTGGAAACACCATATATTTT. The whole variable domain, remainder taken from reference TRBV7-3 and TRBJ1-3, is GAGVSQTPSNKVTEKGKYVELRCDPISGHTALYWYRQSLGQGPEFLIYFQGTGAADDSGLPNDRFFAVRPEGSVSTLKIQRTERGDSAVYLCASSLGGSGNTIYFGEGSWLTVV.

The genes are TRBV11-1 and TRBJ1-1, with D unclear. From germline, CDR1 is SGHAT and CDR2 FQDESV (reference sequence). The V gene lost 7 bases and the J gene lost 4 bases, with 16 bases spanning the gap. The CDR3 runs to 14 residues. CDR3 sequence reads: CASTASGKRTEAFF. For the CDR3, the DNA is TGTGCCAGCACCGCTTCGGGAAAACGCACTGAAGCTTTCTTT.

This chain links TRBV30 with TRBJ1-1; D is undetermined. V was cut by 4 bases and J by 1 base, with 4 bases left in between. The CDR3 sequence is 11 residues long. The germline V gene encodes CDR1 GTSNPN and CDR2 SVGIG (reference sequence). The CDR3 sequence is CAWIRNTEAFF. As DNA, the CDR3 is TGTGCCTGGATCAGGAACACTGAAGCTTTCTTT.

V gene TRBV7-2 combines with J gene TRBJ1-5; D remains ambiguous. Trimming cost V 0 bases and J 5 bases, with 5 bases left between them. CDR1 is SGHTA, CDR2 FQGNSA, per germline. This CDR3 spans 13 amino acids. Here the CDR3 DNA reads TGTGCCAGCAGCTTAGCGAGAGATCAGCCCCAGCATTTT. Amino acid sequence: CASSLARDQPQHF. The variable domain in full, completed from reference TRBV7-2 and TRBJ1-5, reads GAGVSQSPSNKVTEKGKDVELRCDPISGHTALYWYRQSLGQGLEFLIYFQGNSAPDKSGLPSDRFSAERTGGSVSTLTIQRTQQEDSAVYLCASSLARDQPQHFGDGTRLSIL.

DNA for the CDR3: TGCGCCAGCAGCCAAGAGCAGGCCCGAGCCTACGAGCAGTACTTC. Amino acids: CASSQEQARAYEQYF. V and J are TRBV4-1 and TRBJ2-7; D unclear. V gave up 0 bases and J gave up 2 bases, with 11 bases separating them. The CDR3 is 15 residues long. CDR1 MGHRA and CDR2 YSYEKL come from the germline V gene.

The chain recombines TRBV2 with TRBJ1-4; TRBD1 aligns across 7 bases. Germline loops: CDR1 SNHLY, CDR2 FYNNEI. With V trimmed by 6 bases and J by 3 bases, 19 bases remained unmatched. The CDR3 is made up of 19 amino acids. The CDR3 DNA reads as TGTGCCAGCAGGAGATTTTACAGGGGCCCCATCCCTTCTAATGAAAAACTGTTTTTT. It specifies CASRRFYRGPIPSNEKLFF.

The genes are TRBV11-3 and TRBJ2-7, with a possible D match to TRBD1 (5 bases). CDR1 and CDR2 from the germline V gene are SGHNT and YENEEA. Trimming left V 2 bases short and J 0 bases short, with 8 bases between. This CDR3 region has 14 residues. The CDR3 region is CASSLTGSSYEQYF. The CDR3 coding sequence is TGTGCCAGCAGCTTAACAGGTAGCTCCTACGAGCAGTACTTC.

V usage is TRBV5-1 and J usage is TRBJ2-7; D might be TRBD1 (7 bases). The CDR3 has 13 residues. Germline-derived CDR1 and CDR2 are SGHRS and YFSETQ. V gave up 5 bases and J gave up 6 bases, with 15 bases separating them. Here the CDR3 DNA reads TGCGCCAGCAGGACAGGGAGGAACGGCGAGCAGTACTTC. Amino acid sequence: CASRTGRNGEQYF.

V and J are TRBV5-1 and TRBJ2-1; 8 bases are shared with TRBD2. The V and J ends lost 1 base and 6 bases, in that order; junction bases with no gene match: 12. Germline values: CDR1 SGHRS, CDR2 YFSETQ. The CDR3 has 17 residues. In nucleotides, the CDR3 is TGCGCCAGCAGCTTGAAGCCAGCGGGGGAGCCGGGCAATGAGCAGTTCTTC. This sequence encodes CASSLKPAGEPGNEQFF.

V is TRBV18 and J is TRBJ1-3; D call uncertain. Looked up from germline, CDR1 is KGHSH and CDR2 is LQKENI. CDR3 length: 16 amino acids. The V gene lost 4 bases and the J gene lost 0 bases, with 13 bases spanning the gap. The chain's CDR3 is CASSRASTSSGNTIYF. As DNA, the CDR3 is TGTGCCAGCTCACGTGCGTCTACCTCCTCTGGAAACACCATATATTTT. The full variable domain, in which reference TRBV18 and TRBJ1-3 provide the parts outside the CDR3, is NAGVMQNPRHLVRRRGQEARLRCSPMKGHSHVYWYRQLPEEGLKFMVYLQKENIIDESGMPKERFSAEFPKEGPSILRIQQVVRGDSAAYFCASSRASTSSGNTIYFGEGSWLTVV.

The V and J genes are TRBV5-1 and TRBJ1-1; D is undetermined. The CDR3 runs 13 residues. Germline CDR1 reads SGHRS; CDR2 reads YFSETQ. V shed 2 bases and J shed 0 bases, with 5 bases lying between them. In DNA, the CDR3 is TGCGCCAGCAGCTTTTATATGAACACTGAAGCTTTCTTT. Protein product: CASSFYMNTEAFF. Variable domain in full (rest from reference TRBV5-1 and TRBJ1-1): KAGVTQTPRYLIKTRGQQVTLSCSPISGHRSVSWYQQTPGQGLQFLFEYFSETQRNKGNFPGRFSGRQFSNSRSEMNVSTLELGDSALYLCASSFYMNTEAFFGQGTRLTVV.

The CDR3 bases are TGTGCCAGCAGCTTACATCCGGGAAAGGCGATCAATGAGCAGTTCTTC. It specifies CASSLHPGKAINEQFF. The genes are TRBV7-2 and TRBJ2-1; D may be TRBD2 (5 bases). The CDR3 has 16 residues. The germline V and J ends were trimmed by 2 bases and 6 bases, with 17 bases remaining between them. The germline CDR1 and CDR2 sequences are SGHTA and FQGNSA.

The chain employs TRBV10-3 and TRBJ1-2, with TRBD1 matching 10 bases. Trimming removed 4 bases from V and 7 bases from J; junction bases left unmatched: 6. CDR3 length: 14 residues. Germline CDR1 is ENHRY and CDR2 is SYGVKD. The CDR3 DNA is TGTGCCATCAGTGTCTCCGGGACAGGGGCTGGCTACACCTTC. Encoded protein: CAISVSGTGAGYTF.

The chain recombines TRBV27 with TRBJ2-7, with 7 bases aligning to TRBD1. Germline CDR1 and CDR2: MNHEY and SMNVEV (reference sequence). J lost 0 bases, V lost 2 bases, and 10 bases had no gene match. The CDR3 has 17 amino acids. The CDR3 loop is CASSLGPTGASSYEQYF. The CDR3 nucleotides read TGTGCCAGCAGTTTAGGCCCAACAGGGGCCAGCTCCTACGAGCAGTACTTC.

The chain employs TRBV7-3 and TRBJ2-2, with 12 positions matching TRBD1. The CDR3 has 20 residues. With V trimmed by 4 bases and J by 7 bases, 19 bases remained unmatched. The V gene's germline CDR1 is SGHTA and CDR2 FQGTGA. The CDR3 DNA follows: TGTGCCAGCAGCTCTACTCCGGGACAGGGGGCGTCCGGGGAGAACGGGGAGCTGTTTTTT. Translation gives CASSSTPGQGASGENGELFF.

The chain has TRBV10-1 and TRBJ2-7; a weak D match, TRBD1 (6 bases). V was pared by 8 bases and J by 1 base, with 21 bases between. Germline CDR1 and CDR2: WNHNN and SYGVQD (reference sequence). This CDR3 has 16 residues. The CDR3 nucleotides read TGCGCCAGCCAGATCGCGACAGGCGTCGCGTCCTACGAGCAGTACTTC. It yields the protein CASQIATGVASYEQYF.